This TCR beta chain was found in a study of human T cells and chemical hapten exposure. Study results and caveats: TCRs at high frequency, those above 1 in 1000, did not change with DPC sensitization.

This clonotype showed up just a few times. The antigen is undetermined. TCRdb reanalysed the RACE reads using MiXCR and keeps one entry per CDR3 protein. The sample has about 85,000 distinct CDR3 sequences, 7.5% to 9.5% seen once; the top ten hold 2% to 3%. As for time point: pre-sensitization, week 0. Treatment defined: therapeutic diphenylcyclopropenone sensitization with weekly scalp DPC. This TCR derives from a middle-aged man with alopecia areata. Some clones in this sample may be carry-over from other donors' samples. Sequencing used whole blood, obtained in connection with sensitization to the hapten diphenylcyclopropenone (DPC).

CDR3 amino acids: CSVDQGGIQYF. For the CDR3, the DNA is TGCAGCGTTGATCAGGGAGGCATTCAGTACTTC. The V call is TRBV29-1, the J call TRBJ2-4, with D maybe TRBD2 (6 bases). V dropped 3 bases and J dropped 9 bases, with 9 bases sitting between them. Germline CDR1 is SQVTM and CDR2 is ANQGSEA. The CDR3 contains 11 residues.